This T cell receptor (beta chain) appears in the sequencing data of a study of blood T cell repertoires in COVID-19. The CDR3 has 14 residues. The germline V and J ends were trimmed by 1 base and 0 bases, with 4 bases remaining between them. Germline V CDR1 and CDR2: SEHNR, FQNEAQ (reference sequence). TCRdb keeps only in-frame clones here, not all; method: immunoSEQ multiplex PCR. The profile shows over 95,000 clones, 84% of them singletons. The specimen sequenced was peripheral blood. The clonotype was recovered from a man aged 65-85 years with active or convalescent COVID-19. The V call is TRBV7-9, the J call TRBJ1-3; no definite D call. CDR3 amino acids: CASSLVSSGNTIYF. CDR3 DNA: TGTGCCAGCAGCTTAGTCAGCTCTGGAAACACCATATATTTT.